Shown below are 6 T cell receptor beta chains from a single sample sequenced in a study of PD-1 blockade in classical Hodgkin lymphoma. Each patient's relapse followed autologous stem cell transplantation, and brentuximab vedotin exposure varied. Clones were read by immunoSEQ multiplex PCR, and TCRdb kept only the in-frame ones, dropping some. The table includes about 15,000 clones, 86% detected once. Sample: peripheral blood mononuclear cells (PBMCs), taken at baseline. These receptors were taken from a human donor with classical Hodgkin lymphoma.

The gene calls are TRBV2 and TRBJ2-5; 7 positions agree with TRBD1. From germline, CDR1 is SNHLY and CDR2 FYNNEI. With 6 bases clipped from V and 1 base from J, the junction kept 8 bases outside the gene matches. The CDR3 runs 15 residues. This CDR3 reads CASRPTGATQETQYF. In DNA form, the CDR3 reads TGTGCCAGCAGACCTACAGGGGCCACCCAAGAGACCCAGTACTTC.

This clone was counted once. In DNA form, the CDR3 reads TGTGCCAGTAAGCCGGTGGGGGGGAGCAATCAGCCCCAGCATTTT. Encoded protein: CASKPVGGSNQPQHF. The chain is built from TRBV19 and TRBJ1-5; perhaps TRBD1 as D (5 bases). V was clipped by 7 bases and J by 1 base, with 14 bases between them. Germline assignment: CDR1 LNHDA and CDR2 SQIVND (reference sequence). The CDR3 loop spans 15 amino acids.

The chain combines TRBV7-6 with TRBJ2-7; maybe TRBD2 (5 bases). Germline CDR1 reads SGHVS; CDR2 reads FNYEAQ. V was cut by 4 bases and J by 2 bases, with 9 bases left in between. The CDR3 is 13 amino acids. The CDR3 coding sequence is TGTGCCAGCAGCTACGGGGATCCCTACGAGCAGTACTTC. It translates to CASSYGDPYEQYF.

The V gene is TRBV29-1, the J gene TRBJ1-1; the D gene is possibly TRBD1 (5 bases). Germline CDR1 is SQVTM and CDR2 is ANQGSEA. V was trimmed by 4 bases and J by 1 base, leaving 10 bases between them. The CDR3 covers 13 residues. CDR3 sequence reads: CSVVGQRNTEAFF. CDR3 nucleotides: TGCAGCGTTGTGGGGCAGAGGAACACTGAAGCTTTCTTT.

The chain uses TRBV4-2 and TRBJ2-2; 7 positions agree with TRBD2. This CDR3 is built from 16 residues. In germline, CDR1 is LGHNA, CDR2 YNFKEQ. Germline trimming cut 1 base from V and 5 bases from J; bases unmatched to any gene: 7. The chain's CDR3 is CASSQAGGSITGELFF. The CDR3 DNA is TGTGCCAGCAGCCAAGCCGGCGGGAGTATTACCGGGGAGCTGTTTTTT.

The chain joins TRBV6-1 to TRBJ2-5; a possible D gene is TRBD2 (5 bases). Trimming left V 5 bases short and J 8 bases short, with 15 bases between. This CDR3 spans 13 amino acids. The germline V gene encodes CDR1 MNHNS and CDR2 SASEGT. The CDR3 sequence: CASSTTPSKTQYF. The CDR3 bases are TGTGCCAGCAGTACGACACCTAGCAAAACCCAGTACTTC.